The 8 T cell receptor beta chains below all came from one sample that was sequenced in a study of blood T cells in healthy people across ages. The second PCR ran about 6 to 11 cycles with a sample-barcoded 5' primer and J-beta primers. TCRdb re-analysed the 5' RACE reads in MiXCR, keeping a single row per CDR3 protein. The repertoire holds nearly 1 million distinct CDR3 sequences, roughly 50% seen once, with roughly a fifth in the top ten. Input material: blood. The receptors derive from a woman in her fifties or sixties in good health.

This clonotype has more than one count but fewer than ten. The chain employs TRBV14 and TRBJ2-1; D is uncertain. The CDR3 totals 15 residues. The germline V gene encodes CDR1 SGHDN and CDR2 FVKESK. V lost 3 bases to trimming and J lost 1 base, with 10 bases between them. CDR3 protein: CASSQSSESYNEQFF. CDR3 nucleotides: TGTGCCAGCAGCCAGTCGTCCGAGTCCTACAATGAGCAGTTCTTC.

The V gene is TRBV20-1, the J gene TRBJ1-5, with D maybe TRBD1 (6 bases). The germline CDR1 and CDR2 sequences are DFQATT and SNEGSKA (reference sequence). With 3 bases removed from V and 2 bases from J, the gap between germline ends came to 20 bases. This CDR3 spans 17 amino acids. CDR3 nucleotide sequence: TGCAGTGCTAGGAGGGAGGGGGGCCGGATGGGCAATCAGCCCCAGCATTTT. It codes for CSARREGGRMGNQPQHF.

The CDR3 coding sequence is TGTGCCAGCAGCCTGGGACTAGTGGGAGGGCCACAGTACTTC. Residues: CASSLGLVGGPQYF. This sequence joins TRBV7-6 and TRBJ2-7; 8 nucleotides agree with TRBD2. The CDR3 runs 14 residues. Losses at the gene ends were 5 bases for V and 10 bases for J; bases not matched to a gene: 13. Germline V lookup: CDR1 SGHVS, CDR2 FNYEAQ.

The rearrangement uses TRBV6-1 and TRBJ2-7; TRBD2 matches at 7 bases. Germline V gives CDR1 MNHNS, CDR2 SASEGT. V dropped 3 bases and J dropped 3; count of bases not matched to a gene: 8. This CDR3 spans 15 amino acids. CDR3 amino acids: CASSERAGDHYEQYF. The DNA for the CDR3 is TGTGCCAGCAGTGAGCGGGCGGGGGACCACTACGAGCAGTACTTC.

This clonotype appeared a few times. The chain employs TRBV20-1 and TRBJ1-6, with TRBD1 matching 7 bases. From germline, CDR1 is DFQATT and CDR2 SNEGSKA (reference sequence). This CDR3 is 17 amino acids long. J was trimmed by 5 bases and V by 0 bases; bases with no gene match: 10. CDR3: CSAREIDREDNNSPLHF. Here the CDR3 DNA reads TGCAGTGCTAGAGAAATAGACAGGGAGGACAATAATTCACCCCTCCACTTT.

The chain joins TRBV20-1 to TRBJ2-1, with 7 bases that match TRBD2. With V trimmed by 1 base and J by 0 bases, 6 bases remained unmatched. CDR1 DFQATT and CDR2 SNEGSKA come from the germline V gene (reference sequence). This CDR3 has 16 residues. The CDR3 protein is CSARVVGGSSYNEQFF. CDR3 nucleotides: TGCAGTGCTAGAGTGGTGGGAGGGAGCTCCTACAATGAGCAGTTCTTC.

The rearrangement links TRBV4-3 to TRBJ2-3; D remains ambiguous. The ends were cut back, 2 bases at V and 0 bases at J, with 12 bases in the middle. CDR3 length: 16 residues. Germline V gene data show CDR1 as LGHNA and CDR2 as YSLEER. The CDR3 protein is CASSQSPPPSTDTQYF. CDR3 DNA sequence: TGCGCCAGCAGCCAATCTCCCCCCCCTAGCACAGATACGCAGTATTTT.

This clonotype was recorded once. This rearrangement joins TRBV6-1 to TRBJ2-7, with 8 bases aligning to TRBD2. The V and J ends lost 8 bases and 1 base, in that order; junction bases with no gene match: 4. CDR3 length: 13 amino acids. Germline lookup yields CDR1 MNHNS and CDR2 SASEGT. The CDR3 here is CASVKRESYEQYF. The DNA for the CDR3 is TGTGCCAGCGTGAAGCGGGAGTCCTACGAGCAGTACTTC.